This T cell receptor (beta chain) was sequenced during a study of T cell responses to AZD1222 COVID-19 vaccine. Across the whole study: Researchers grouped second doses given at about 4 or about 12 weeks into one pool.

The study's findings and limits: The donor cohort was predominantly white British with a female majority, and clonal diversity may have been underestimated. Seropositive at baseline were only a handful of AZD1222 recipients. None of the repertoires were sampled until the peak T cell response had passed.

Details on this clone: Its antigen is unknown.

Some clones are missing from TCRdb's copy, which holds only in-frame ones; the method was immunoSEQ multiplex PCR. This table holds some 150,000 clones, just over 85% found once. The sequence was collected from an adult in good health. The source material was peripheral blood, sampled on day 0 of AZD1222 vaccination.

The CDR3 region is CASSLAGFEAGELFF. In DNA, the CDR3 is TGTGCCAGCAGCTTAGCGGGGTTCGAGGCCGGGGAGCTGTTTTTT. The chain uses TRBV7-2 and TRBJ2-2, with D unresolved. Germline V gene sequence: CDR1 SGHTA, CDR2 FQGNSA. Trimming took 0 bases from V and 6 from J, leaving 11 bases between them. This CDR3 has 15 amino acids.